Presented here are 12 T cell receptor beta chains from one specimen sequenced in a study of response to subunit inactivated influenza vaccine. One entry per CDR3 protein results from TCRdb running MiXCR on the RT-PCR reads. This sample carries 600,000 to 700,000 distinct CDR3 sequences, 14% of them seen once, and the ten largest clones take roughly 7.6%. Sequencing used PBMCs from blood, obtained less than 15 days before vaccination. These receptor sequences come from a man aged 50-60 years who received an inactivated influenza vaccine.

Here the CDR3 DNA reads TGTGCCAGCAGCCCCATGGGAGAGGGGGGGCTGATCGGGGAGCTGTTTTTT. Amino acids: CASSPMGEGGLIGELFF. The chain uses TRBV4-2 and TRBJ2-2, with TRBD2 as a possible D gene (7 bases). The CDR3 loop spans 17 amino acids. Germline loops: CDR1 LGHNA, CDR2 YNFKEQ. V shed 4 bases and J shed 7 bases, with 22 bases lying between them.

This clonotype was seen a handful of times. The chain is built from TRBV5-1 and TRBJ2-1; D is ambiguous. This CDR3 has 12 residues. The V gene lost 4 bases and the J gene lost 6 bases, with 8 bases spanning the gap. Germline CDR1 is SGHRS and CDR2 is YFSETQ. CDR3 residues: CASSRTLNEQFF. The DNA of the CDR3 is TGCGCCAGCAGCAGGACCCTCAATGAGCAGTTCTTC. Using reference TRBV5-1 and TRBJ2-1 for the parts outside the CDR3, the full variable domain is KAGVTQTPRYLIKTRGQQVTLSCSPISGHRSVSWYQQTPGQGLQFLFEYFSETQRNKGNFPGRFSGRQFSNSRSEMNVSTLELGDSALYLCASSRTLNEQFFGPGTRLTVL.

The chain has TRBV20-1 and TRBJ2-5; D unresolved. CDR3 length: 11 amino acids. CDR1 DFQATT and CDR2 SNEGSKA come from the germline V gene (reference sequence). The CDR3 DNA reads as TGCAGCGCCAATGACCAAGAGACCCAGTACTTC. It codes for CSANDQETQYF.

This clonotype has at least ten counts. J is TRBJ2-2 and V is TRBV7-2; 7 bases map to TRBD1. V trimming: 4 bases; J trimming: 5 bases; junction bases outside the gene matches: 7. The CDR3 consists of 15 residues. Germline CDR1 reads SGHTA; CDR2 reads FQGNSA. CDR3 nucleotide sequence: TGTGCCAGCAGCTGGACAGGCTCTGGAACCGGGGAGCTGTTTTTT. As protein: CASSWTGSGTGELFF.

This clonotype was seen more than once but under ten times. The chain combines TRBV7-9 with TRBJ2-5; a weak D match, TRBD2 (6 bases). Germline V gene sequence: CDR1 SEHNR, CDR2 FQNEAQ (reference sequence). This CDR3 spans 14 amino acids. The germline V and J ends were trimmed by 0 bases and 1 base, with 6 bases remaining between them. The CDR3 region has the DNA TGTGCCAGCAGCTTAGCACTAGCCCAAGAGACCCAGTACTTC. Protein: CASSLALAQETQYF.

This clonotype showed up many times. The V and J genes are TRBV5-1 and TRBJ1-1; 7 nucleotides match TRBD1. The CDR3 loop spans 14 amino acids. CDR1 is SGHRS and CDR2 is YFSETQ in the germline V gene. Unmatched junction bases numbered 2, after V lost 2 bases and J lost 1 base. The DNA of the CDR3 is TGCGCCAGCAGCTTACAGGGGAGGAACACTGAAGCTTTCTTT. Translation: CASSLQGRNTEAFF.

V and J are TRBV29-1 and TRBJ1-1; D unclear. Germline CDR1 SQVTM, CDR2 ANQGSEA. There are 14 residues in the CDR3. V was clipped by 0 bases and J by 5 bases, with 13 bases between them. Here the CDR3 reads CSVEDLGWGTEAFF. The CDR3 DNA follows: TGCAGCGTTGAAGATCTTGGCTGGGGAACTGAAGCTTTCTTT.

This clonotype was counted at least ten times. The CDR3 loop is CASSYDRGGEQFF. CDR3 nucleotides: TGTGCCAGCAGTTACGACAGGGGTGGAGAGCAGTTCTTC. This chain links TRBV6-2 or TRBV6-3 with TRBJ2-1; 8 bases agree with TRBD1. This CDR3 spans 13 amino acids. Germline V gene lookup returns CDR1 MNHEY and CDR2 SVGEGT. With V trimmed by 2 bases and J by 10 bases, 4 bases remained unmatched.

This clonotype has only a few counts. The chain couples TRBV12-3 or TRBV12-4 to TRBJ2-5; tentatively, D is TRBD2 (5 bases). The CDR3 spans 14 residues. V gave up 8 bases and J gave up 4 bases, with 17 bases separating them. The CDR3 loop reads CASGKTLGGETQYF. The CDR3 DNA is TGTGCCAGCGGGAAGACCTTAGGAGGAGAGACCCAGTACTTC.

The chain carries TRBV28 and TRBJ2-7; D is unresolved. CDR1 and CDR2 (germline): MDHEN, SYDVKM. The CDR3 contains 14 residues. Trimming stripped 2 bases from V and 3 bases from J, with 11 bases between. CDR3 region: CASSLDTEIYEQYF. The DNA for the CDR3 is TGTGCCAGCAGTTTAGATACCGAAATCTACGAGCAGTACTTC.

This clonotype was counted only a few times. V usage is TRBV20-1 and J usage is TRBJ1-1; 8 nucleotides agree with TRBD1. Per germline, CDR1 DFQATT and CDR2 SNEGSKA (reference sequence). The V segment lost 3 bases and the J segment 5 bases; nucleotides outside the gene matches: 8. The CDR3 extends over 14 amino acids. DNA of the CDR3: TGCAGTGCTAGCGCCTACAGGGGGGGAACTGAAGCTTTCTTT. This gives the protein CSASAYRGGTEAFF.

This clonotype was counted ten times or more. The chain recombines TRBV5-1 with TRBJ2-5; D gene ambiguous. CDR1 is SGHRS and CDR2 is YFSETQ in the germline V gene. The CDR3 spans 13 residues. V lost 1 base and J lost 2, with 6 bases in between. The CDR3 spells CASSLNGQETQYF. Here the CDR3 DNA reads TGCGCCAGCAGCTTGAACGGGCAAGAGACCCAGTACTTC.